The 5 T cell receptor beta chains listed next were all sequenced from one sample in a study of shared clonotypes between healthy human individuals. Profiling relied on immunoSEQ multiplex PCR, and the TCRdb table lists in-frame clones only, not all of them. This sample has about 1.1 million clones, with around 78% found just once. Source material: memory CD4+ T cells from PBMCs. Subset meaning: CD45RA-negative fraction. All receptors derive from a man younger than 30 in good health. Some clones in this sample may be carry-over from other donors' samples.

This clone has more than one count but fewer than ten. V gene TRBV7-2 combines with J gene TRBJ2-3; the match to TRBD1 covers 8 bases. The CDR3 covers 13 residues. The V segment lost 5 bases and the J segment 7 bases; nucleotides outside the gene matches: 5. Germline V gene sequence: CDR1 SGHTA, CDR2 FQGNSA. The CDR3 sequence: CASSRTGSNTQYF. CDR3 DNA sequence: TGTGCCAGCAGCCGGACAGGGTCGAATACGCAGTATTTT.

The chain combines TRBV7-8 with TRBJ2-2; 7 bases are shared with TRBD2. Germline CDR1 SGHVS, CDR2 FQNEAQ. Germline trimming cut 3 bases from V and 4 bases from J; bases unmatched to any gene: 5. The CDR3 is 15 residues long. Here the CDR3 reads CASSFKWTSTGELFF. The CDR3 DNA reads TGTGCCAGCAGCTTTAAATGGACTAGCACCGGGGAGCTGTTTTTT.

A few counts support this clone. With a much larger clone just one base away, this may be a read error. The same CDR3 can be traced to other DNA sequences in this sample. CDR3 nucleotide sequence: TGTGCCAGCAGCCTCGACAGGGGCACTGAAGCTTTCTTT. This encodes CASSLDRGTEAFF. This chain uses TRBV7-9 with TRBJ1-1; 8 bases are shared with TRBD1. The CDR3 loop spans 13 amino acids. CDR1 is SEHNR and CDR2 is FQNEAQ in the germline V gene (reference sequence). V dropped 5 bases and J dropped 4; count of bases not matched to a gene: 3.

This clone has just one count. The J gene is TRBJ2-5, the V gene TRBV6-6; D gene uncertain. CDR3 length: 15 residues. V lost 5 bases, J lost 5 bases, and 18 bases lay in between. CDR1 and CDR2 from the germline V gene are MNHNY and SVGAGI (reference sequence). The CDR3 loop is CASSAVAQSGETQYF. The DNA of the CDR3 is TGTGCCAGCAGTGCCGTCGCACAAAGTGGGGAGACCCAGTACTTC.

The rearrangement joins TRBV6-1 to TRBJ1-2; D unclear. With 1 base removed from V and 8 bases from J, the gap between germline ends came to 2 bases. CDR3 size: 10 residues. Germline CDR1 and CDR2: MNHNS and SASEGT. In nucleotides, the CDR3 is TGTGCCAGCAGTGAAGAGGGCTACACCTTC. This gives the protein CASSEEGYTF.